The clone carrying this TCR beta chain has a single count. Its antigen is still unknown. V lost 6 bases and J 6 bases, leaving 17 bases between the germline ends. The length of the CDR3 is 15 residues. Per germline, CDR1 MNHEY and CDR2 SVGAGI. These data originate in a study of OX40 agonist ivuxolimab in advanced cancers. Overall study context: Melanoma, hepatocellular carcinoma, head and neck or renal cell cancer occurred in dose-escalation patients. Partial responses were achieved by three patients, one with hepatocellular carcinoma and two with cutaneous melanoma.

Whole-study results and caveats: Certain nonresponders additionally had low normalized T-cell clonal expansion. Among T cells, CD8+ cells averaged more expanded clones than CD4+ cells.

Assay used: immunoSEQ multiplex PCR; TCRdb lists only in-frame clones, some missing. Of 71,000 or so clones detected, about nine tenths appear once; the ten largest clones hold 2% to 2.5%. This chain joins TRBV6-5 and TRBJ2-2; weak D call: TRBD2 (5 bases). This clonotype was obtained from an adult with an advanced solid tumor such as melanoma, head and neck, liver or kidney cancer. Sequenced material: CD4+ or CD8+ T cells sorted from blood, taken in a trial of the OX40 agonist ivuxolimab. CDR3 DNA sequence: TGTGCCAGCAGGCGGGCGCATCAAATGGCCGGGGAGCTGTTTTTT. Its protein is CASRRAHQMAGELFF.